This passage covers 10 T cell receptor beta chains from one sample sequenced in a study of human T cells and chemical hapten exposure. Stated time point: patch test 1, 2 weeks after DPC sensitization. Treatment here: therapeutic diphenylcyclopropenone sensitization with weekly scalp DPC. TCRdb independently ran MiXCR on the RACE reads; one entry per CDR3 protein. The top ten clones hold around 3.3% of a sample with about 71,000 distinct CDR3 sequences, 9.8% of them seen once. The material sequenced was whole blood, taken in connection with sensitization to the hapten diphenylcyclopropenone (DPC). The receptors were gathered from a middle-aged woman with alopecia areata. Some clones in this sample may be carry-over from other donors' samples.

The V call is TRBV5-1, the J call TRBJ2-7; weak D call: TRBD2 (6 bases). Looked up from germline, CDR1 is SGHRS and CDR2 is YFSETQ. The length of the CDR3 is 14 residues. V lost 4 bases, J lost 3 bases, and 14 bases lay in between. The CDR3 loop is CASSTTSPLYEQYF. Written as DNA, the CDR3 is TGCGCCAGCAGCACGACTAGTCCCCTCTACGAGCAGTACTTC. Full variable domain (missing parts from reference TRBV5-1 and TRBJ2-7): KAGVTQTPRYLIKTRGQQVTLSCSPISGHRSVSWYQQTPGQGLQFLFEYFSETQRNKGNFPGRFSGRQFSNSRSEMNVSTLELGDSALYLCASSTTSPLYEQYFGPGTRLTVT.

This clonotype was counted ten times or more. The genes are TRBV27 and TRBJ2-5; TRBD2 matches at 7 bases. Per germline, CDR1 MNHEY and CDR2 SMNVEV (reference sequence). The CDR3 is made up of 13 amino acids. V lost 4 bases, J lost 7 bases, and 6 bases stayed unmatched. Here the CDR3 DNA reads TGTGCCAGCAGTTGGGCGGGGGACGGGACCCAGTACTTC. Amino acid sequence: CASSWAGDGTQYF.

In its sample, this clonotype was seen many times. The V call is TRBV6-2 or TRBV6-3, the J call TRBJ1-4; TRBD1 matches 9 bases. CDR3 length equals 14 residues. J gave up 7 bases and V 7 bases, and 7 bases lay outside the gene matches. Per germline, CDR1 MNHEY and CDR2 SVGEGT. CDR3 loop: CASKRTGETEKLFF. CDR3 nucleotide sequence: TGTGCCAGCAAACGGACAGGGGAAACTGAAAAACTGTTTTTT.

This clonotype has only a few counts. The chain combines TRBV5-5 with TRBJ1-1; unclear D gene. Trimming took 0 bases from V and 1 from J, leaving 4 bases between them. The CDR3 contains 13 residues. Per the germline V gene, CDR1 is SGHKS and CDR2 is YYEKEE (reference sequence). CDR3 sequence: CASSLVRNTEAFF. CDR3 DNA: TGTGCCAGCAGCTTGGTTAGGAACACTGAAGCTTTCTTT. Based on the CDR3 plus reference TRBV5-5 and TRBJ1-1, the full variable domain is DAGVTQSPTHLIKTRGQQVTLRCSPISGHKSVSWYQQVLGQGPQFIFQYYEKEERGRGNFPDRFSARQFPNYSSELNVNALLLGDSALYLCASSLVRNTEAFFGQGTRLTVV.

This sequence joins TRBV2 and TRBJ1-1; 11 bases are shared with TRBD1. V gave up 7 bases and J gave up 1 base; unmatched junction bases: 8. This CDR3 is built from 16 residues. From germline, CDR1 is SNHLY and CDR2 FYNNEI. DNA for the CDR3: TGTGCCAGCACAAGGACAGGGGGCTTTTCGAACACTGAAGCTTTCTTT. Protein product: CASTRTGGFSNTEAFF.

This clonotype was seen many times. The rearrangement uses TRBV12-3 or TRBV12-4 and TRBJ2-7; 7 bases line up with TRBD2. This CDR3 has 14 amino acids. J was trimmed by 5 bases and V by 3 bases; bases with no gene match: 7. The CDR3 region is CASSLGGAQHEQYF. In DNA, the CDR3 is TGTGCCAGCAGTTTGGGAGGGGCCCAGCACGAGCAGTACTTC.

This clonotype appeared many times. The J gene is TRBJ2-2, the V gene TRBV12-3 or TRBV12-4; 7 positions agree with TRBD1. The length of the CDR3 is 15 residues. V was clipped by 6 bases and J by 9 bases; unmatched bases: 13. The DNA for the CDR3 is TGTGCCAGCAGCCCACAGGGGATGGTTTTTAGGGAGCTGTTTTTT. This encodes CASSPQGMVFRELFF.

The genes are TRBV4-3 and TRBJ2-5; 7 bases map to TRBD1. CDR3 length equals 15 residues. Losses at the gene ends were 7 bases for V and 2 bases for J; bases not matched to a gene: 10. Germline CDR1 is LGHNA and CDR2 is YSLEER. The CDR3 nucleotides are TGCGCCAGCACCGGAATTAGGGGACAGCAAGAGACCCAGTACTTC. It yields the protein CASTGIRGQQETQYF.

This clonotype showed up many times. V usage is TRBV10-3 and J usage is TRBJ1-1, with D tentatively TRBD1 (6 bases). Germline values: CDR1 ENHRY, CDR2 SYGVKD. This CDR3 is built from 14 residues. Trimming shortened V by 10 bases and J by 1 base, and 16 bases separated the two germline ends. This CDR3 is CARQQGHPNTEAFF. The CDR3, as DNA: TGTGCCAGGCAACAGGGCCACCCGAACACTGAAGCTTTCTTT.

There are many counts of this clonotype. The chain links TRBV10-3 to TRBJ1-2, with D possibly TRBD1 on 6 matching bases. The V gene lost 0 bases and the J gene lost 7 bases, with 15 bases spanning the gap. CDR1 and CDR2 (germline): ENHRY, SYGVKD. This CDR3 has 15 amino acids. The CDR3 spells CAISESTGTTSGYTF. CDR3 coding DNA: TGTGCCATCAGTGAGTCGACCGGGACAACTAGTGGCTACACCTTC.